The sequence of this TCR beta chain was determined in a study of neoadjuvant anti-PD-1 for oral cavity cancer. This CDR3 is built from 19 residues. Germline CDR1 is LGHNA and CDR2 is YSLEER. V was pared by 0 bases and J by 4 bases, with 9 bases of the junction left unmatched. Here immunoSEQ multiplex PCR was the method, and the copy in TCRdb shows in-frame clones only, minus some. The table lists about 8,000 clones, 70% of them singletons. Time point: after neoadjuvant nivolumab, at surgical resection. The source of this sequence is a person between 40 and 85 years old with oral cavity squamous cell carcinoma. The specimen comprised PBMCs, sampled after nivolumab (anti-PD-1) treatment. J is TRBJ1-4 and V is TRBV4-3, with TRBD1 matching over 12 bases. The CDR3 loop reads CASSQDPGGTGGLNEKLFF. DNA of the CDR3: TGCGCCAGCAGCCAAGACCCGGGGGGGACAGGGGGCCTTAATGAAAAACTGTTTTTT.